These T cell receptor beta chains were read from a single sample in a study of blood T cell repertoires in COVID-19. Some clones are missing from TCRdb's copy, which holds only in-frame ones; the method was immunoSEQ multiplex PCR. The table records a few hundred thousand clones, about 86% of them present only once. Sequencing was done on a sample of PBMCs or T cells enriched from blood (not recorded which). The receptors come from a woman between 40 and 55 years old with acute COVID-19. Each CDR3 is given with its conserved first and last residue. The order of the fields is D gene, V gene, clone size, J gene, CDR3 DNA, CDR3 protein. A D gene is named only where the DNA matches it firmly. Part of the rows lack a size; the others show once, few, many or a class for expanded clones.

D: TRBD1
V: TRBV28
size: NA
J: TRBJ2-1
DNA: TGTGCCAGCAGTTTCCTCCCGGGACAGGGAAAGAATGAGCAGTTCTTC
CDR3: CASSFLPGQGKNEQFF

D: NA
V: TRBV19
size: NA
J: TRBJ2-7
DNA: TGTGCCAGTAGTATAGACACAGCCTCCTACGAGCAGTACTTC
CDR3: CASSIDTASYEQYF

D: NA
V: TRBV5-1
size: NA
J: TRBJ1-2
DNA: TGCGCCAGCAGCTTGGCACAGGGCCGCGGCTACACCTTC
CDR3: CASSLAQGRGYTF

D: TRBD2
V: TRBV7-6
size: NA
J: TRBJ2-3
DNA: TGTGCCAGCAGCTTAGCGCATCTAGCGGGAGGGCGTGTAGATACGCAGTATTTT
CDR3: CASSLAHLAGGRVDTQYF

D: NA
V: TRBV21-1
size: NA
J: TRBJ2-1
DNA: TGTGCCAGCAGCAAGTCTAACCGGGACTCAAACAATGAGCAGTTCTTC
CDR3: CASSKSNRDSNNEQFF

D: NA
V: TRBV16
size: few
J: TRBJ1-1
DNA: TGTGCCAGCAGCCGGACAGTTGGTGACACTGAAGCTTTCTTT
CDR3: CASSRTVGDTEAFF

D: NA
V: TRBV9
size: NA
J: TRBJ1-5
DNA: TGTGCCAGCAGCGTAGATGGAGGGGACAATCAGCCCCAGCATTTT
CDR3: CASSVDGGDNQPQHF

D: TRBD1
V: TRBV2
size: few
J: TRBJ1-4
DNA: TGTGCCAGCAGTCCGGGGAAACAGGGGTTTGAAAAACTGTTTTTT
CDR3: CASSPGKQGFEKLFF

D: NA
V: TRBV5-8
size: few
J: TRBJ1-1
DNA: TGTGCCAGCAGCTGGGGATGGACCGGGGGAGATCAAAACACTGAAGCTTTCTTT
CDR3: CASSWGWTGGDQNTEAFF

D: NA
V: TRBV18
size: few
J: TRBJ1-3
DNA: TGTGCCAGCTTATCGGTATCTGGAAACACCATATATTTT
CDR3: CASLSVSGNTIYF

D: NA
V: TRBV7-2
size: NA
J: TRBJ2-1
DNA: TGTGCCAGCAGTCCCCGGGTCTACAATGAGCAGTTCTTC
CDR3: CASSPRVYNEQFF

D: NA
V: TRBV24-1
size: NA
J: TRBJ2-3
DNA: TGTGCCACCAGTGATGGGCTTCGGAGCACAGATACGCAGTATTTT
CDR3: CATSDGLRSTDTQYF

D: TRBD2
V: TRBV9
size: few
J: TRBJ2-1
DNA: TGTGCCAGCAGCGTAGGGGGGACTACCTACAATGAGCAGTTCTTC
CDR3: CASSVGGTTYNEQFF

D: TRBD2
V: TRBV6-5
size: NA
J: TRBJ2-3
DNA: TGTGCCAGCAGCCCACCCGGGACTAGTCAGCATACGCAGTATTTT
CDR3: CASSPPGTSQHTQYF

D: TRBD2
V: TRBV5-6
size: NA
J: TRBJ2-7
DNA: TGTGCCAGCAGGCAGACTAGCGCCACCACCTACGAGCAGTACTTC
CDR3: CASRQTSATTYEQYF

D: NA
V: TRBV4-3
size: NA
J: TRBJ1-2
DNA: TGCGCCAGCAGCACAGGGATACCTAACTATGGCTACACCTTC
CDR3: CASSTGIPNYGYTF

D: TRBD1
V: TRBV12-3/TRBV12-4
size: NA
J: TRBJ1-1
DNA: TGTGCCAGCAGTCGGACAGGGTTGGAAGCTTTCTTT
CDR3: CASSRTGLEAFF

D: NA
V: TRBV19
size: NA
J: TRBJ1-5
DNA: TGTGCTGTTTCGGGACACTGGCGCTATAGCAATCAGCCCCAGCATTTT
CDR3: CAVSGHWRYSNQPQHF

D: TRBD1
V: TRBV28
size: NA
J: TRBJ1-1
DNA: TGTGCCAGCAGTTTGAGACAGGGCTACACTGAAGCTTTCTTT
CDR3: CASSLRQGYTEAFF

D: TRBD1
V: TRBV11-2
size: once
J: TRBJ1-1
DNA: TGTGCCAGCAGCTTAGCCGTGACAGGGGGCGGGACTGAAGCTTTCTTT
CDR3: CASSLAVTGGGTEAFF

D: NA
V: TRBV19
size: NA
J: TRBJ1-5
DNA: TGTGCCAGTAGCCGGGAACCTTATAGCAATCAGCCCCAGCATTTT
CDR3: CASSREPYSNQPQHF

D: TRBD1
V: TRBV6-2/TRBV6-3
size: once
J: TRBJ2-5
DNA: TGTGCCAGCAGCCTTACAGGGGGAAAGACCCAGTACTTC
CDR3: CASSLTGGKTQYF

D: NA
V: TRBV29-1
size: NA
J: TRBJ1-5
DNA: TGCAGCGTTGCATGGACAGAGAATCAGCCCCAGCATTTT
CDR3: CSVAWTENQPQHF

D: TRBD1
V: TRBV15
size: NA
J: TRBJ2-2
DNA: TGTGCCACCAGCCTGACAGGGGCCCCCGGGGAGCTGTTTTTT
CDR3: CATSLTGAPGELFF

D: NA
V: TRBV5-1
size: NA
J: TRBJ1-1
DNA: TGCGCCAGCAGCTTGATGTTGATGGACTCGAACACTGAAGCTTTCTTT
CDR3: CASSLMLMDSNTEAFF

D: TRBD2
V: TRBV3-1/TRBV3-2
size: few
J: TRBJ2-1
DNA: TGTGCCAGCAGCCAGACTAGCGGGAGTAAATTCTTC
CDR3: CASSQTSGSKFF

D: NA
V: TRBV27
size: few
J: TRBJ1-5
DNA: TGTGCCAGCAGTCGAATCGGGGGCAATCAGCCCCAGCATTTT
CDR3: CASSRIGGNQPQHF

D: NA
V: TRBV9
size: few
J: TRBJ1-3
DNA: TGTGCCAGCAGCGAAATGGCGGGTGGCACTTTCTCTGGAAACACCATATATTTT
CDR3: CASSEMAGGTFSGNTIYF

D: TRBD1
V: TRBV9
size: NA
J: TRBJ1-2
DNA: TGTGCCAGCAGCTCCAGGGGGACTAACTATGGCTACACCTTC
CDR3: CASSSRGTNYGYTF

D: TRBD2
V: TRBV11-3
size: NA
J: TRBJ2-3
DNA: TGTGCCAGCAGCTTAGGCCAGCGGGAGAAGCCAGATACGCAGTATTTT
CDR3: CASSLGQREKPDTQYF

D: NA
V: TRBV9
size: NA
J: TRBJ2-2
DNA: TGTGCCAGCGCCCCCAGGCAAAACACCGGGGAGCTGTTTTTT
CDR3: CASAPRQNTGELFF

D: TRBD2
V: TRBV7-2
size: NA
J: TRBJ2-3
DNA: TGTGCCGCGGCTAGCGGGAGGGGTGGCACAGATACGCAGTATTTT
CDR3: CAAASGRGGTDTQYF

D: NA
V: TRBV6-2/TRBV6-3
size: NA
J: TRBJ1-2
DNA: TGTGCCAGCAGTTACCTCTATGGCTACACCTTC
CDR3: CASSYLYGYTF

D: TRBD1
V: TRBV5-4
size: NA
J: TRBJ1-1
DNA: TGTGCCAGCAGCACTCGGACAGGGGCGGATAGTGCTGAAGCTTTCTTT
CDR3: CASSTRTGADSAEAFF

D: NA
V: TRBV5-4
size: NA
J: TRBJ2-2
DNA: TGTGCCAGCAGCTCTCCAGGGGCCGGGGAGCTGTTTTTT
CDR3: CASSSPGAGELFF

D: NA
V: TRBV6-5
size: NA
J: TRBJ1-4
DNA: TGTGCCAGCAGTTACGGTCGTCGGCAGGAAGATGAAAAACTGTTTTTT
CDR3: CASSYGRRQEDEKLFF

D: TRBD1
V: TRBV6-5
size: NA
J: TRBJ1-5
DNA: TGTGCCAGCAGGGGGACAGTCGGTCAGCCCCAGCATTTT
CDR3: CASRGTVGQPQHF

D: TRBD1
V: TRBV19
size: NA
J: TRBJ1-1
DNA: TGTGCCAGTAGTCTCGGGACAGGAGCCAACACTGAAGCTTTCTTT
CDR3: CASSLGTGANTEAFF

D: TRBD1
V: TRBV6-5
size: NA
J: TRBJ1-6
DNA: TGTGCCAGCAGTTCTGGGACAGGGGCTACTAATTCACCCCTCCACTTT
CDR3: CASSSGTGATNSPLHF

D: TRBD1
V: TRBV3-1/TRBV3-2
size: many
J: TRBJ1-3
DNA: TGTGCCAGCAGCCAAGGTCTGGACAGGGGAGTAGGAAAAAACACCATATATTTT
CDR3: CASSQGLDRGVGKNTIYF

D: TRBD1
V: TRBV6-2/TRBV6-3
size: NA
J: TRBJ1-6
DNA: TGTGCCAGCAGCCGACCGGGACAGGGAGGCAATTCACCCCTCCACTTT
CDR3: CASSRPGQGGNSPLHF

D: NA
V: TRBV6-2/TRBV6-3
size: NA
J: TRBJ2-5
DNA: TGTGCCAGCAGTTACTCGAACACCTACTACTCCCAAGAGACCCAGTACTTC
CDR3: CASSYSNTYYSQETQYF

D: TRBD1
V: TRBV2
size: NA
J: TRBJ2-4
DNA: TGTGCCAGCAGTGGTCGGACAGGCCTAGCCAAAAACATTCAGTACTTC
CDR3: CASSGRTGLAKNIQYF

D: TRBD1
V: TRBV28
size: NA
J: TRBJ1-2
DNA: TGTGCCAGCAGTTTAAGCACAGGGGGCTGGTATGGGTATGGCTACACCTTC
CDR3: CASSLSTGGWYGYGYTF

D: NA
V: TRBV5-6
size: NA
J: TRBJ1-4
DNA: TGTGCCAGCAGCTTGGTGGGGCAGGGAAATGAAAAACTGTTTTTT
CDR3: CASSLVGQGNEKLFF

D: NA
V: TRBV4-2
size: NA
J: TRBJ1-2
DNA: TGTGCCAGCAGCCAAGATAATTCAGGCGGCTACACCTTC
CDR3: CASSQDNSGGYTF

D: TRBD2
V: TRBV14
size: NA
J: TRBJ2-1
DNA: TGTGCCAGCAGCCAAATCGGACTAGCGGATAAATACAATGAGCAGTTCTTC
CDR3: CASSQIGLADKYNEQFF

D: NA
V: TRBV28
size: NA
J: TRBJ2-4
DNA: TGTGCCAGCAGTTTTCAGGGGAGCATTCAGTACTTC
CDR3: CASSFQGSIQYF

D: NA
V: TRBV18
size: NA
J: TRBJ1-5
DNA: TGTGCCAGCTCACTACAGAGTAATACCGATCAGCCCCAGCATTTT
CDR3: CASSLQSNTDQPQHF

D: NA
V: TRBV7-9
size: NA
J: TRBJ2-3
DNA: TGTGCCAGCAGCTTAGGAGTGAGGGACACAGATACGCAGTATTTT
CDR3: CASSLGVRDTDTQYF

D: NA
V: TRBV11-1
size: NA
J: TRBJ2-5
DNA: TGTGCCAGCAGCTTAGGGTATCGGGAGACCCAGTACTTC
CDR3: CASSLGYRETQYF

D: TRBD2
V: TRBV5-6
size: NA
J: TRBJ2-3
DNA: TGTGCCAGCAGCCGACTAGCGGATAGCACAGATACGCAGTATTTT
CDR3: CASSRLADSTDTQYF

D: TRBD1
V: TRBV10-3
size: few
J: TRBJ1-1
DNA: TGTGCCATCACAACTACCGGGACAGCTTCCGAAGCTTTCTTT
CDR3: CAITTTGTASEAFF